The 29 T cell receptor beta chains in this list originate from one sample, sequenced in a study of CD8+CD57+ T cells in acquired aplastic anemia. Genomic DNA, serving as template, underwent TCR beta VDJ and CDR3 profiling. MiXCR, applied by TCRdb to the reads, yields one record per CDR3 protein. The sample consists of 350,000 to 450,000 distinct CDR3 sequences, around 68% of them appearing once. Material: sorted CD4+, CD8+, or CD8+CD57+ T cells (not recorded which) from PBMCs. These receptors were collected from a human donor in good health, serving as a control.

The chain uses TRBV5-4 and TRBJ2-3, with 7 positions matching TRBD1. The CDR3 extends over 16 amino acids. The V gene's germline CDR1 is SGHNT and CDR2 YYREEE (reference sequence). With 6 bases clipped from V and 0 bases from J, the junction kept 10 bases outside the gene matches. Here the CDR3 DNA reads TGTGCCAGCAACTTATACAGGGGCTCTAGCACAGATACGCAGTATTTT. Translating gives CASNLYRGSSTDTQYF.

As DNA, the CDR3 is TGTGCCAGCAGTGTGAGGGGGGCCCTTTTCACAGATACGCAGTATTTT. Residues: CASSVRGALFTDTQYF. This chain connects TRBV12-3 or TRBV12-4 to TRBJ2-3; D may correspond to TRBD1 or TRBD2 (6 bases each). V was shortened by 5 bases and J by 2 bases, with 17 bases between the two germline ends. This CDR3 has 16 amino acids.

This sequence joins TRBV7-9 and TRBJ1-2; 7 nucleotides agree with TRBD1. The J segment lost 6 bases and the V segment lost 8 bases, leaving 9 bases of the junction unmatched. Germline V gene data show CDR1 as SEHNR and CDR2 as FQNEAQ (reference sequence). The CDR3 consists of 13 residues. The CDR3 DNA is TGTGCCAGCGGCCGACAGGGCGAACATGGCTACACCTTC. This encodes CASGRQGEHGYTF.

The table lists this clonotype with a count of one. The final CDR3 position lacks the conserved phenylalanine or tryptophan, pointing to a likely read error. The DNA is left out, because the CDR3 cannot be placed on it with certainty; the CDR3 is given as TCRdb lists it. The chain carries TRBV7-2 and TRBJ1-1. Germline CDR1 SGHTA, CDR2 FQGNSA. The CDR3 spans 13 residues, counting both ends. CDR3 sequence reads: CASSYARSGGAVS.

This chain uses TRBV11-2 with TRBJ1-1; D is possibly TRBD1 (6 bases). The germline V gene encodes CDR1 SGHAT and CDR2 FQNNGV. The V and J ends lost 9 bases and 11 bases respectively, with 19 bases between them. The CDR3 contains 12 residues. The CDR3 loop reads CASTLGEGGAFF. The DNA of the CDR3 is TGTGCCAGTACCCTTGGGGAAGGGGGGGCTTTCTTT.

Note on this clonotype: The CDR3 does not end in the conserved phenylalanine or tryptophan, so this is likely a read error. Because the CDR3's place on the DNA is in doubt, the DNA is left out and the CDR3 is given as listed by TCRdb. The V and J genes are TRBV2 and TRBJ1-6; the DNA was not compared with TRBD1, the D call given in the table. Counting both end residues, the CDR3 totals 16 amino acids. CDR1 is SNHLY, CDR2 FYNNEI, per germline. The CDR3 sequence: CASSEGQGFIYEQYFV.

This clonotype was seen a few times. The chain joins TRBV7-3 to TRBJ1-5, with 7 bases fitting TRBD1. The germline V gene has CDR1 SGHTA and CDR2 FQGTGA. The V and J ends lost 5 bases and 5 bases, in that order; junction bases with no gene match: 6. The CDR3 contains 14 residues. The CDR3 loop reads CASSRQGVDQPQHF. The DNA for the CDR3 is TGTGCCAGCAGCCGACAGGGAGTGGATCAGCCCCAGCATTTT.

The rearrangement uses TRBV2 and TRBJ1-1; 7 bases match TRBD1. V shed 5 bases and J 0 bases; nucleotides not matched to a gene: 12. The CDR3 totals 17 residues. Germline-derived CDR1 and CDR2 are SNHLY and FYNNEI. CDR3 nucleotide sequence: TGTGCCAGCAGTTTGACGACCGGGACAGCGATGAACACTGAAGCTTTCTTT. It yields the protein CASSLTTGTAMNTEAFF.

The CDR3 DNA follows: TGCGCCAGCAGCTTGAACGGGGGCGACTACCAGCATTTT. Its protein is CASSLNGGDYQHF. V and J are TRBV5-1 and TRBJ1-5; D perhaps matches TRBD1 (6 bases). This CDR3 comprises 13 residues. Per germline, CDR1 SGHRS and CDR2 YFSETQ. Between the trimmed V and J ends, which lost 1 base and 12 bases, there was a span of 14 bases.

This clonotype came up many times. The rearrangement links TRBV24-1 to TRBJ1-2, with 7 bases that match TRBD1. The length of the CDR3 is 14 residues. CDR1 KGHDR and CDR2 SFDVKD come from the germline V gene. V shed 4 bases, J shed 2 bases, and the junction held 3 bases outside the gene matches. This CDR3 reads CATSDWDSNYGYTF. DNA for the CDR3: TGTGCCACCAGTGACTGGGACAGCAACTATGGCTACACCTTC.

Notes on this clonotype: The CDR3 carries no conserved terminal phenylalanine or tryptophan, so it likely arises from a read error. The chain has TRBV2 and TRBJ2-2; D might be TRBD1 or TRBD2, each matching 5 bases. Trimming shortened V by 6 bases and J by 13 bases, and 24 bases separated the two germline ends. The CDR3 is 15 residues long. Germline loops: CDR1 SNHLY, CDR2 FYNNEI. This CDR3 is CASRKGTTVEKLLFC. The CDR3 nucleotides are TGTGCCAGCAGGAAAGGGACGACGGTAGAAAAACTGCTGTTTTGC.

V gene TRBV2 combines with J gene TRBJ1-1, with D tentatively TRBD1 (5 bases). This CDR3 region has 18 residues. The germline V and J ends were trimmed by 6 bases and 3 bases, with 26 bases remaining between them. Germline V gene sequence: CDR1 SNHLY, CDR2 FYNNEI. For the CDR3, the DNA is TGTGCCAGCAGCGACATCGAACCTGGGGGAATAAGGGACACTGAAGCTTTCTTT. It specifies CASSDIEPGGIRDTEAFF.

Comments on this clonotype: The germline gene is not matched at one end of the junction; a read error may be the cause. This chain connects TRBV20-1 to TRBJ2-2, with TRBD1 matching over 8 bases. The CDR3 consists of 15 residues. The germline V gene encodes CDR1 DFQATT and CDR2 SNEGSKA (reference sequence). The CDR3 nucleotides are TGCAGTGCGAGAGCCCAGGGGGCCGGAACCGGGGAGCTGTTTTTT. Its translation is CSARAQGAGTGELFF.

For this clonotype: At one of its ends the junction is not consistent with the germline gene, which may arise from a read error. CDR3 loop: CASRDAGFPLHF. In DNA form, the CDR3 reads TGTGCCAGCAGGGACGCAGGGTTCCCCCTCCACTTC. This chain uses TRBV24-1 with TRBJ1-6; a possible D gene is TRBD1 (5 bases). This CDR3 has 12 residues. Germline CDR1 and CDR2: KGHDR and SFDVKD.

The rearrangement joins TRBV2 to TRBJ1-2; no reliable D call. Trimming removed 5 bases from V and 8 bases from J, with 12 bases in between. The CDR3 loop spans 12 amino acids. Germline lookup yields CDR1 SNHLY and CDR2 FYNNEI. The CDR3 DNA reads TGTGCCAGCAGTCCGAATCTAGTGGGCTACACCTTC. Protein sequence: CASSPNLVGYTF.

This clonotype has at least ten counts. The V call is TRBV7-2, the J call TRBJ2-3; 10 bases fit TRBD2. The CDR3 runs to 14 residues. Germline V CDR1 and CDR2: SGHTA, FQGNSA. V lost 6 bases to trimming and J lost 1 base; unmatched junction nucleotides: 1. Written as DNA, the CDR3 is TGTGCCAGCAGTCTAGCGGGGGGCACAGATACGCAGTATTTT. Translated, it gives CASSLAGGTDTQYF.

The chain employs TRBV7-2 and TRBJ1-5; the D gene is possibly TRBD1 (5 bases). This CDR3 comprises 14 residues. CDR1 is SGHTA, CDR2 FQGNSA, per germline. Trimming took off 5 bases at V and 5 bases at J, with 13 bases between the two ends. CDR3 bases: TGTGCCAGCAGCGTGCACCAGGGAGATCAGCCCCAGCATTTT. Its translation: CASSVHQGDQPQHF.

The rearrangement joins TRBV19 to TRBJ2-7; the D is unclear. CDR1 and CDR2 from the germline V gene are LNHDA and SQIVND (reference sequence). This CDR3 contains 15 residues. V was cut by 1 base and J by 8 bases, with 18 bases left in between. The CDR3: CASSIGGPLTYQQYF. The CDR3 DNA follows: TGTGCCAGTAGTATAGGGGGTCCTTTGACTTACCAGCAGTACTTC.

DNA for the CDR3: TGTGCCAGCAGCTTAGTAGGGGGTGGGGTCTACGAGCAGTACTTC. This sequence encodes CASSLVGGGVYEQYF. This chain joins TRBV7-8 and TRBJ2-7, with D possibly TRBD1 on 6 matching bases. The CDR3 loop spans 15 amino acids. Germline values: CDR1 SGHVS, CDR2 FQNEAQ. The V end was cut by 1 base, the J end by 3 bases, with 13 bases between.

Details on this clonotype: The CDR3 carries no conserved terminal phenylalanine or tryptophan, so it likely arises from a read error. The V and J genes are TRBV7-2 and TRBJ2-3; D is unresolved. Trimming took off 4 bases at V and 1 base at J, with 6 bases between the two ends. Germline V gene lookup returns CDR1 SGHTA and CDR2 FQGNSA. The CDR3 length is 13 residues. CDR3 loop: CASSSDGTDTQYL. As DNA, the CDR3 is TGTGCCAGCAGCTCGGATGGCACAGATACGCAGTATCTT.

Notes on this clonotype: A read error may account for a junction end that differs from germline. The gene calls are TRBV7-9 and TRBJ2-5; 9 bases map to TRBD1. The CDR3 is 14 residues long. CDR1 is SEHNR and CDR2 is FQNEAQ in the germline V gene (reference sequence). The chain's CDR3 is CASSLGQGTETQYF. DNA for the CDR3: TGCGCCAGCAGCTTGGGACAGGGTACAGAGACCCAGTACTTC.

This clonotype came up many times. The J gene is TRBJ2-2, the V gene TRBV9; the D is unclear. The CDR3 consists of 14 residues. Germline-derived CDR1 and CDR2 are SGDLS and YYNGEE. The ends were cut back, 3 bases at V and 7 bases at J, with 13 bases in the middle. The CDR3, as DNA: TGTGCCAGCAGCGCCCGGACCTTTGGCGGGGAGCTGTTTTTT. Translating it yields CASSARTFGGELFF.

This clonotype was seen many times. This chain joins TRBV20-1 and TRBJ1-2; TRBD1 is a possible D gene (5 bases). Trimming removed 3 bases at V and 4 bases at J, with 9 bases between. The germline gives CDR1 DFQATT, CDR2 SNEGSKA (reference sequence). This CDR3 is 12 amino acids long. CDR3 coding DNA: TGCAGTGCTAGGGGCGACAGCTATGGCTACACCTTC. Translation gives CSARGDSYGYTF.

With respect to this clonotype: Germline and junction disagree at one end, which may indicate a read error. The rearrangement joins TRBV5-1 to TRBJ1-1; 7 bases match TRBD1. In germline, CDR1 is SGHRS, CDR2 YFSETQ. This CDR3 has 14 residues. The CDR3 coding sequence is TGTGCCAGCAGCAGCGGGACAGACACCGATGAAGCTTTCTTT. It codes for CASSSGTDTDEAFF. Together with reference TRBV5-1 and TRBJ1-1, the CDR3 gives the full variable domain: KAGVTQTPRYLIKTRGQQVTLSCSPISGHRSVSWYQQTPGQGLQFLFEYFSETQRNKGNFPGRFSGRQFSNSRSEMNVSTLELGDSALYLCASSSGTDTDEAFFGQGTRLTVV.

Remarks on this clonotype: The conserved phenylalanine or tryptophan is not found at the CDR3 terminus, so this likely reflects a read error. The CDR3 DNA reads TGTGCCAGCAGCCTGCTAGGGGGTGAGAACACTGAAGCTTTCGTT. Protein: CASSLLGGENTEAFV. This rearrangement joins TRBV19 to TRBJ1-1; TRBD1 is a possible D gene (6 bases). Trimming removed 9 bases at V and 1 base at J, with 18 bases between. The CDR3 has 15 residues. Looked up from germline, CDR1 is LNHDA and CDR2 is SQIVND (reference sequence).

Regarding this clonotype: One end of the junction fails to match germline, which may point to a read error. The genes are TRBV2 and TRBJ2-5, with 8 nucleotides matching TRBD2. The CDR3 covers 17 residues. Germline lookup yields CDR1 SNHLY and CDR2 FYNNEI. Written as DNA, the CDR3 is TGTGCCAGCAGGGGGGGGGGGACTAGTGGGAGGAAAGAGACCCAGTACTTT. Its protein is CASRGGGTSGRKETQYF. The complete variable domain, with remaining parts taken from reference TRBV2 and TRBJ2-5, reads EPEVTQTPSHQVTQMGQEVILRCVPISNHLYFYWYRQILGQKVEFLVSFYNNEISEKSEIFDDQFSVERPDGSNFTLKIRSTKLEDSAMYFCASRGGGTSGRKETQYFGPGTRLLVL.

V usage is TRBV2 and J usage is TRBJ2-7; a possible D gene is TRBD2 (6 bases). This CDR3 has 14 amino acids. Per the germline V gene, CDR1 is SNHLY and CDR2 is FYNNEI. Trimming removed 8 bases at V and 0 bases at J, with 14 bases between. CDR3: CASGRDLSSYEQYF. The CDR3 DNA is TGTGCCAGCGGGCGGGACCTGAGCTCCTACGAGCAGTACTTC. Variable domain in full (rest from reference TRBV2 and TRBJ2-7): EPEVTQTPSHQVTQMGQEVILRCVPISNHLYFYWYRQILGQKVEFLVSFYNNEISEKSEIFDDQFSVERPDGSNFTLKIRSTKLEDSAMYFCASGRDLSSYEQYFGPGTRLTVT.

As concerns this clonotype: At one boundary the junction diverges from the germline segment, which might be a read error. The chain combines TRBV7-9 with TRBJ2-5, with D perhaps TRBD1 or TRBD2 (6 bases each). This CDR3 is 16 amino acids long. Germline CDR1 reads SEHNR; CDR2 reads FQNEAQ (reference sequence). In DNA, the CDR3 is TGTGCCAGCAGCTTAGAGGAGGGGGGTAACCACGAGACCCAGTACTTC. This translates into CASSLEEGGNHETQYF.

This clonotype came up many times. The chain links TRBV11-3 to TRBJ1-3; D remains ambiguous. The germline gives CDR1 SGHNT, CDR2 YENEEA. The CDR3 totals 12 residues. Between the trimmed V and J ends, which lost 6 bases and 3 bases, there was a span of 6 bases. CDR3 sequence reads: CASRGSGNTIYF. DNA for the CDR3: TGTGCCAGCAGAGGGAGTGGAAACACCATATATTTT.